This T cell receptor (beta chain) was found in a study of control samples from healthy donors and cancer patients. Generated by immunoSEQ multiplex PCR, the TCRdb table keeps only in-frame clones and is missing some. Of under 80,000 clones listed, approximately 94% were seen once; the top ten hold 2.5% to 3%. The sequence was collected from a woman aged 25 to 45 in good health. Sequencing used blood.

The CDR3: CASSRQKNQPQHF. CDR3 nucleotide sequence: TGTGCCAGCAGTCGACAGAAAAATCAGCCCCAGCATTTT. The gene calls are TRBV28 and TRBJ1-5; D is possibly TRBD1 (5 bases). Germline assignment: CDR1 MDHEN and CDR2 SYDVKM. The V and J ends lost 5 bases and 4 bases respectively, with 9 bases between them. The CDR3 is 13 amino acids.